This passage covers 21 T cell receptor beta chains from one sample sequenced in a study of radiotherapy plus CTLA-4 blockade in lung cancer (dated by TCRdb to 2017 to 2018). Library construction relied on the immunoSEQ multiplex PCR assay. The source is immuneACCESS, and TCRdb retained only in-frame sequences with V and J called. Part of the clones is not carried over; for the studies checked, unresolved V genes explain less than half of this, and the remainder is unexplained. The sample contains 50,000 to 85,000 clones, over 80% of them found a single time. Of the sample, 4% to 5% falls within the top ten clones. The source material was peripheral blood, sampled from a patient treated with radiotherapy plus ipilimumab. Receptors originate from a human donor with non-small cell lung cancer who had a partial response to radiotherapy plus ipilimumab.

J is TRBJ2-1 and V is TRBV7-3, with 12 bases matching TRBD2. Germline CDR1 and CDR2: SGHTA and FQGTGA. This CDR3 comprises 19 residues. With V trimmed by 2 bases and J by 2 bases, 10 bases remained unmatched. The CDR3 reads CASSLVLAGGPSTYNEQFF. DNA for the CDR3: TGTGCCAGCAGCTTAGTGCTAGCGGGAGGGCCCTCGACCTACAATGAGCAGTTCTTC.

V gene TRBV10-3 combines with J gene TRBJ2-3, with 8 nucleotides matching TRBD2. Germline V gene data show CDR1 as ENHRY and CDR2 as SYGVKD. The CDR3 spans 15 residues. The ends lost 6 bases at V and 1 base at J; junction bases unmatched: 6. The CDR3 DNA reads TGTGCCATCAGGTATACGACTAGCGGCACAGATACGCAGTATTTT. It translates to CAIRYTTSGTDTQYF.

This chain uses TRBV28 with TRBJ1-1; maybe TRBD1 (5 bases). The CDR3 consists of 15 residues. Germline CDR1 is MDHEN and CDR2 is SYDVKM. V was cut by 5 bases and J by 0 bases, with 13 bases left in between. Written as DNA, the CDR3 is TGTGCCAGCAGTCCCTTTAGGGGCCTGAACACTGAAGCTTTCTTT. Amino acids: CASSPFRGLNTEAFF.

CDR3 sequence reads: CAWSGQLNTEAFF. DNA of the CDR3: TGTGCCTGGAGTGGGCAACTGAACACTGAAGCTTTCTTT. The chain couples TRBV30 to TRBJ1-1, with D hard to call. This CDR3 spans 13 amino acids. V lost 1 base, J lost 0 bases, and 6 bases lay in between. Germline CDR1 GTSNPN, CDR2 SVGIG (reference sequence).

The chain combines TRBV2 with TRBJ2-7; D is undetermined. Trimming cost V 5 bases and J 0 bases, with 8 bases left between them. The CDR3 runs to 13 residues. Germline values: CDR1 SNHLY, CDR2 FYNNEI. This chain's CDR3 is CASSTALSYEQYF. In DNA, the CDR3 is TGTGCCAGCAGTACCGCGCTCTCCTACGAGCAGTACTTC.

The DNA for the CDR3 is TGTGCCAGCAGCGTAGCCACGGGACTAGCGGGTCAAGAGACCCAGTACTTC. Protein sequence: CASSVATGLAGQETQYF. This chain links TRBV9 with TRBJ2-5; 12 nucleotides line up with TRBD2. This CDR3 is 17 amino acids long. V lost 0 bases and J lost 2; bases outside the gene matches: 5. CDR1 SGDLS and CDR2 YYNGEE come from the germline V gene.

The chain uses TRBV29-1 and TRBJ2-7, with 13 positions matching TRBD2. Looked up from germline, CDR1 is SQVTM and CDR2 is ANQGSEA. V was clipped by 3 bases and J by 12 bases; unmatched bases: 8. The CDR3 totals 13 residues. CDR3 protein: CSVEVTSGRAPYF. CDR3 nucleotides: TGCAGCGTTGAGGTTACTAGCGGGAGGGCCCCGTACTTC.

The chain employs TRBV6-6 and TRBJ2-5, with D possibly TRBD2 on 6 matching bases. The CDR3 extends over 14 amino acids. The V gene lost 0 bases and the J gene lost 2 bases, with 7 bases spanning the gap. Germline V gives CDR1 MNHNY, CDR2 SVGAGI (reference sequence). CDR3 bases: TGTGCCAGCAGTTACTCGGGGACTCAAGAGACCCAGTACTTC. Its translation: CASSYSGTQETQYF.

This clone has only a few counts. The chain uses TRBV6-1 and TRBJ2-7, with 9 bases matching TRBD2. The CDR3 runs 12 residues. Germline V CDR1 and CDR2: MNHNS, SASEGT. Written as DNA, the CDR3 is TGTGCATTGACTAGCGGATCCTACGAGCAGTACTTC. Residues: CALTSGSYEQYF.

This chain uses TRBV4-1 with TRBJ2-1; TRBD2 agrees at 12 bases. Germline trimming cut 8 bases from V and 0 bases from J; bases unmatched to any gene: 8. Germline CDR1 is MGHRA and CDR2 is YSYEKL. There are 17 residues in the CDR3. The CDR3 sequence is CASAGLAGGSSYNEQFF. The CDR3 DNA follows: TGCGCCAGCGCGGGACTAGCGGGTGGAAGCTCCTACAATGAGCAGTTCTTC.

The chain uses TRBV5-1 and TRBJ2-5; a possible D gene is TRBD2 (5 bases). Trimming took 6 bases from V and 5 from J, leaving 17 bases between them. There are 14 residues in the CDR3. Germline assignment: CDR1 SGHRS and CDR2 YFSETQ. The CDR3 bases are TGCGCCAGCACCTTCCGGGTAGCGACGGAGACCCAGTACTTC. As protein: CASTFRVATETQYF.

The chain has TRBV18 and TRBJ1-1, with TRBD1 matching over 7 bases. With 4 bases clipped from V and 1 base from J, the junction kept 6 bases outside the gene matches. CDR1 and CDR2 from the germline V gene are KGHSH and LQKENI. CDR3 length: 15 residues. CDR3 protein: CASSLLGQKNTEAFF. The CDR3 DNA follows: TGTGCCAGCTCACTACTGGGACAGAAGAACACTGAAGCTTTCTTT.

V and J are TRBV14 and TRBJ2-7; TRBD1 matches 8 bases. J gave up 2 bases and V 4 bases, and 4 bases lay outside the gene matches. The CDR3 totals 14 residues. Germline-derived CDR1 and CDR2 are SGHDN and FVKESK. The CDR3 here is CASSPRTGTYEQYF. In nucleotides, the CDR3 is TGTGCCAGCAGCCCGCGGACAGGGACCTACGAGCAGTACTTC. The full variable domain, in which reference TRBV14 and TRBJ2-7 provide the parts outside the CDR3, is EAGVTQFPSHSVIEKGQTVTLRCDPISGHDNLYWYRRVMGKEIKFLLHFVKESKQDESGMPNNRFLAERTGGTYSTLKVQPAELEDSGVYFCASSPRTGTYEQYFGPGTRLTVT.

This clone appeared a single time. The chain couples TRBV5-1 to TRBJ2-1, with D possibly matching TRBD2 (5 bases). Per the germline V gene, CDR1 is SGHRS and CDR2 is YFSETQ. The V gene lost 2 bases and the J gene lost 8 bases, with 17 bases spanning the gap. The length of the CDR3 is 15 residues. DNA for the CDR3: TGCGCCAGCAGCTTCCTTTCGCTGAGTAGCGATGAGCAGTTCTTC. Its protein is CASSFLSLSSDEQFF.

This chain connects TRBV5-4 to TRBJ1-2, with D maybe TRBD1 (5 bases). Looked up from germline, CDR1 is SGHNT and CDR2 is YYREEE (reference sequence). Trimming pared 0 bases from V and 3 bases from J, leaving 9 bases between. This CDR3 is built from 14 residues. CDR3 sequence reads: CASSLGQTYYGYTF. For the CDR3, the DNA is TGTGCCAGCAGCTTGGGACAGACGTACTATGGCTACACCTTC.

The chain recombines TRBV18 with TRBJ1-1; no reliable D call. Germline CDR1 KGHSH, CDR2 LQKENI. The CDR3 covers 13 residues. Trimming left V 3 bases short and J 1 base short, with 6 bases between. This CDR3 reads CASSPHPNTEAFF. CDR3 in DNA: TGTGCCAGCTCACCTCATCCGAACACTGAAGCTTTCTTT.

The V call is TRBV5-1, the J call TRBJ2-1; 8 nucleotides align to TRBD2. V dropped 1 base and J dropped 7; count of bases not matched to a gene: 4. The CDR3 is 14 amino acids. Germline-derived CDR1 and CDR2 are SGHRS and YFSETQ. The CDR3: CASSLREGPNEQFF. The DNA of the CDR3 is TGCGCCAGCAGCTTGCGGGAGGGCCCGAATGAGCAGTTCTTC.

The gene calls are TRBV18 and TRBJ2-5, with a possible D match to TRBD2 (5 bases). CDR3 size: 14 residues. In germline, CDR1 is KGHSH, CDR2 LQKENI. Trimming pared 4 bases from V and 4 bases from J, leaving 13 bases between. CDR3 sequence: CASSLAPAGETQYF. The CDR3 nucleotides read TGTGCCAGCTCACTAGCGCCTGCCGGAGAGACCCAGTACTTC.

The chain is built from TRBV18 and TRBJ1-5; tentative D call: TRBD1 (6 bases). CDR3 length equals 13 residues. V was pared by 5 bases and J by 1 base, with 6 bases between. The germline V gene encodes CDR1 KGHSH and CDR2 LQKENI. The DNA for the CDR3 is TGTGCCAGCTCAGGACAGAGCAATCAGCCCCAGCATTTT. Translating it yields CASSGQSNQPQHF.

The J gene is TRBJ1-5, the V gene TRBV9; D uncertain. CDR1 SGDLS and CDR2 YYNGEE come from the germline V gene. This CDR3 comprises 13 residues. Trimming took off 0 bases at V and 3 bases at J, with 4 bases between the two ends. DNA of the CDR3: TGTGCCAGCAGCGTAGGAGTCAATCAGCCCCAGCATTTT. Encoded protein: CASSVGVNQPQHF.

V and J are TRBV2 and TRBJ1-5, with a weak D call TRBD1 (5 bases). Trimming took 1 base from V and 5 from J, leaving 12 bases between them. The CDR3 sequence is 15 residues long. Germline CDR1 reads SNHLY; CDR2 reads FYNNEI. This chain's CDR3 is CASSEDWGSDQPQHF. DNA of the CDR3: TGTGCCAGCAGTGAAGACTGGGGCAGCGATCAGCCCCAGCATTTT.